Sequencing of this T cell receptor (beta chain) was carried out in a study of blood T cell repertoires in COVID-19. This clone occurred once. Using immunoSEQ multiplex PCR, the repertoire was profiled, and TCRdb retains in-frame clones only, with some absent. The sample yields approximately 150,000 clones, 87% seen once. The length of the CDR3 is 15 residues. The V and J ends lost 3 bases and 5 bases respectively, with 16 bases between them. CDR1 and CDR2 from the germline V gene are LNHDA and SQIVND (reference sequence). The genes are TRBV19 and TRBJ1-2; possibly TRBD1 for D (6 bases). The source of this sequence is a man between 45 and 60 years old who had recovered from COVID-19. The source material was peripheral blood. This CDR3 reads CASSMGWGLNYGYTF. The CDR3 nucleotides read TGTGCCAGTAGTATGGGGTGGGGGCTGAATTATGGCTACACCTTC.